The 19 T cell receptor beta chains presented below share a single source sample, sequenced in a study of radiotherapy plus CTLA-4 blockade in lung cancer. Sequencing was performed with immunoSEQ multiplex PCR; in TCRdb, only in-frame clones are kept and a portion is missing. The sample carries about 48,000 clones, roughly 90% recorded once. Sequencing was performed on peripheral blood, taken from a patient treated with radiotherapy plus ipilimumab. The receptors originated from a human donor with non-small cell lung cancer that progressed on radiotherapy plus ipilimumab. Some clones in this sample may be carry-over from other donors' samples.

This chain joins TRBV15 and TRBJ2-5, with a tentative D call TRBD2 (5 bases). This CDR3 is built from 15 residues. The germline V gene has CDR1 LNHNV and CDR2 YYDKDF (reference sequence). V lost 1 base, J lost 5 bases, and 14 bases lay in between. The CDR3 nucleotides are TGTGCCACCAGCAGAGTGGGTCCCGAGCGGGAGACCCAGTACTTC. Its protein product is CATSRVGPERETQYF. The full variable domain, its missing parts supplied by reference TRBV15 and TRBJ2-5, is DAMVIQNPRYQVTQFGKPVTLSCSQTLNHNVMYWYQQKSSQAPKLLFHYYDKDFNNEADTPDNFQSRRPNTSFCFLDIRSPGLGDTAMYLCATSRVGPERETQYFGPGTRLLVL.

The chain joins TRBV5-1 to TRBJ2-7, with D maybe TRBD2 (7 bases). Trimming stripped 0 bases from V and 5 bases from J, with 12 bases between. This CDR3 spans 14 amino acids. CDR1 and CDR2 from the germline V gene are SGHRS and YFSETQ. The DNA for the CDR3 is TGCGCCAGCAGCTTGGGGATGGGGGGGCACGAGCAGTACTTC. Its protein product is CASSLGMGGHEQYF.

The gene calls are TRBV2 and TRBJ2-3; D is unclear. V gave up 4 bases and J gave up 5 bases, with 4 bases separating them. In germline, CDR1 is SNHLY, CDR2 FYNNEI. The CDR3 extends over 11 amino acids. CDR3 in DNA: TGTGCCAGCAGTGTAGTAGATACGCAGTATTTT. Its protein product is CASSVVDTQYF.

The chain carries TRBV19 and TRBJ2-3, with 10 bases lining up with TRBD2. V lost 5 bases, J lost 2 bases, and 10 bases stayed unmatched. CDR1 and CDR2 (germline): LNHDA, SQIVND (reference sequence). This CDR3 comprises 17 residues. The CDR3 nucleotides read TGTGCCAGTAGTTCTGTCAGGACTAGCGGAACCACAGATACGCAGTATTTT. Translated, it gives CASSSVRTSGTTDTQYF. Variable domain in full (rest from reference TRBV19 and TRBJ2-3): DGGITQSPKYLFRKEGQNVTLSCEQNLNHDAMYWYRQDPGQGLRLIYYSQIVNDFQKGDIAEGYSVSREKKESFPLTVTSAQKNPTAFYLCASSSVRTSGTTDTQYFGPGTRLTVL.

This clone was detected a few times. The genes are TRBV6-5 and TRBJ2-7; D may be TRBD2 (6 bases). Germline values: CDR1 MNHEY, CDR2 SVGAGI. V shed 7 bases and J shed 7 bases, with 11 bases lying between them. This CDR3 contains 11 residues. CDR3 bases: TGTGCCAGCACCGCCGGGACTGAGCAGTACTTC. It specifies CASTAGTEQYF.

The chain joins TRBV5-4 to TRBJ2-5; D may be TRBD2 (6 bases). Germline V lookup: CDR1 SGHNT, CDR2 YYREEE (reference sequence). This CDR3 is 14 amino acids long. The V end was cut by 4 bases, the J end by 5 bases, with 15 bases between. CDR3 nucleotide sequence: TGTGCCAGCAGCCCCGGGGGAATAAGGGAGACCCAGTACTTC. Protein sequence: CASSPGGIRETQYF.

The J gene is TRBJ1-1, the V gene TRBV2; D is ambiguous. The CDR3 has 17 amino acids. Per germline, CDR1 SNHLY and CDR2 FYNNEI. V was shortened by 0 bases and J by 3 bases, with 17 bases between the two germline ends. This chain's CDR3 is CASSEAGKSSRDTEAFF. DNA of the CDR3: TGTGCCAGCAGTGAAGCGGGCAAGTCCTCGAGAGACACTGAAGCTTTCTTT. Full variable domain (rest looked up from reference TRBV2 and TRBJ1-1): EPEVTQTPSHQVTQMGQEVILRCVPISNHLYFYWYRQILGQKVEFLVSFYNNEISEKSEIFDDQFSVERPDGSNFTLKIRSTKLEDSAMYFCASSEAGKSSRDTEAFFGQGTRLTVV.

In its sample, this clone was seen a few times. A read error may produce the germline difference seen at one junction end. This chain links TRBV27 with TRBJ2-2, with 11 bases matching TRBD2. The CDR3 spans 15 residues. Germline CDR1 and CDR2: MNHEY and SMNVEV (reference sequence). As DNA, the CDR3 is TGTGCCAGCACTTTAGCGGGAGGGCCGACCGGGGAGCTGTTTTTT. Amino acid sequence: CASTLAGGPTGELFF.

The J gene is TRBJ1-5, the V gene TRBV7-2; the match to TRBD1 covers 8 bases. This CDR3 contains 18 residues. Germline V gene sequence: CDR1 SGHTA, CDR2 FQGNSA. J was trimmed by 7 bases and V by 0 bases; bases with no gene match: 14. The CDR3 bases are TGTGCCAGCAGCTTAGCCGGGAGGACAGGGAGTATCGGACAGCCCCAGCATTTT. Its translation is CASSLAGRTGSIGQPQHF.

CDR3 coding DNA: TGTGCCTGGAGTGTAACGCCAGTTCATGGCTACACCTTC. Protein product: CAWSVTPVHGYTF. The V call is TRBV30, the J call TRBJ1-2; no firm D call. The CDR3 loop spans 13 amino acids. V dropped 0 bases and J dropped 6 bases, with 11 bases sitting between them. Germline V lookup: CDR1 GTSNPN, CDR2 SVGIG (reference sequence).

The J gene is TRBJ2-2, the V gene TRBV7-9; D is possibly TRBD1 (5 bases). The germline gives CDR1 SEHNR, CDR2 FQNEAQ (reference sequence). The CDR3 runs to 15 residues. The ends were cut back, 2 bases at V and 4 bases at J, with 11 bases in the middle. The chain's CDR3 is CASSLTAGRTGELFF. In DNA form, the CDR3 reads TGTGCCAGCAGCTTAACTGCAGGGCGCACCGGGGAGCTGTTTTTT.

Points on this clone: At the DNA level, this CDR3 is encoded by other sequences in the same sample as well. This chain uses TRBV5-6 with TRBJ2-5, with D hard to call. Per germline, CDR1 SGHDT and CDR2 YYEEEE. V gave up 4 bases and J gave up 0 bases, with 10 bases separating them. CDR3 length: 14 residues. CDR3 coding DNA: TGTGCCAGCAGCCGTAGATCGTACCAAGAGACCCAGTACTTC. Protein product: CASSRRSYQETQYF. Full variable domain (missing parts from reference TRBV5-6 and TRBJ2-5): DAGVTQSPTHLIKTRGQQVTLRCSPKSGHDTVSWYQQALGQGPQFIFQYYEEEERQRGNFPDRFSGHQFPNYSSELNVNALLLGDSALYLCASSRRSYQETQYFGPGTRLLVL.

The V gene is TRBV5-6, the J gene TRBJ1-5; TRBD1 matches 7 bases. Germline CDR1 and CDR2: SGHDT and YYEEEE. The CDR3 runs to 15 residues. The ends lost 4 bases at V and 6 bases at J; junction bases unmatched: 10. CDR3 DNA: TGTGCCAGCAGCCTGACCACAGGGGTTCGTCAGCCCCAGCATTTT. This gives the protein CASSLTTGVRQPQHF.

This chain joins TRBV27 and TRBJ2-1; the match to TRBD1 covers 9 bases. Germline assignment: CDR1 MNHEY and CDR2 SMNVEV (reference sequence). This CDR3 region has 15 residues. After removal of 6 bases from V and 4 bases from J, the junction contained 7 bases not matched to a gene. CDR3 nucleotide sequence: TGTGCCAGCAGAAACACAGGGGGCGGATACAATGAGCAGTTCTTC. This sequence encodes CASRNTGGGYNEQFF.

The chain links TRBV6-4 to TRBJ2-6, with D tentatively TRBD1 (6 bases). The length of the CDR3 is 14 residues. The V gene's germline CDR1 is MRHNA and CDR2 SNTAGT. Trimming stripped 5 bases from V and 2 bases from J, with 7 bases between. The CDR3, as DNA: TGTGCCAGCAGTACAGGGACTGGGGCCAACGTCCTGACTTTC. Its translation is CASSTGTGANVLTF.

This chain connects TRBV5-1 to TRBJ2-7, with 9 bases matching TRBD2. CDR1 SGHRS and CDR2 YFSETQ come from the germline V gene. This CDR3 region has 15 residues. Germline trimming cut 0 bases from V and 2 bases from J; bases unmatched to any gene: 3. CDR3 protein: CASSLERGAPYEQYF. The CDR3 region has the DNA TGCGCCAGCAGCTTGGAGCGGGGGGCTCCCTACGAGCAGTACTTC.

This chain uses TRBV7-2 with TRBJ1-5; D is perhaps TRBD1 (6 bases). Per the germline V gene, CDR1 is SGHTA and CDR2 is FQGNSA. V gave up 2 bases and J gave up 2 bases, with 10 bases separating them. The CDR3 runs to 15 residues. CDR3 in amino acids: CASSLTGNGNQPQHF. Written as DNA, the CDR3 is TGTGCCAGCAGCTTAACAGGGAACGGCAATCAGCCCCAGCATTTT.

The chain has TRBV7-3 and TRBJ1-1; tentative D call: TRBD1 (6 bases). The V and J ends lost 3 bases and 1 base respectively, with 15 bases between them. This CDR3 has 16 amino acids. Looked up from germline, CDR1 is SGHTA and CDR2 is FQGTGA. For the CDR3, the DNA is TGTGCCAGCAGCTTGTCCTCAGGGGCACGGAACACTGAAGCTTTCTTT. Protein sequence: CASSLSSGARNTEAFF.

The genes are TRBV7-9 and TRBJ1-1, with 9 bases identical to TRBD1. The CDR3 extends over 18 amino acids. V was pared by 1 base and J by 3 bases, with 12 bases of the junction left unmatched. Germline lookup yields CDR1 SEHNR and CDR2 FQNEAQ (reference sequence). The CDR3 loop is CASSLVWGTGREDTEAFF. The DNA for the CDR3 is TGTGCCAGCAGCTTAGTCTGGGGGACAGGGAGGGAGGACACTGAAGCTTTCTTT.